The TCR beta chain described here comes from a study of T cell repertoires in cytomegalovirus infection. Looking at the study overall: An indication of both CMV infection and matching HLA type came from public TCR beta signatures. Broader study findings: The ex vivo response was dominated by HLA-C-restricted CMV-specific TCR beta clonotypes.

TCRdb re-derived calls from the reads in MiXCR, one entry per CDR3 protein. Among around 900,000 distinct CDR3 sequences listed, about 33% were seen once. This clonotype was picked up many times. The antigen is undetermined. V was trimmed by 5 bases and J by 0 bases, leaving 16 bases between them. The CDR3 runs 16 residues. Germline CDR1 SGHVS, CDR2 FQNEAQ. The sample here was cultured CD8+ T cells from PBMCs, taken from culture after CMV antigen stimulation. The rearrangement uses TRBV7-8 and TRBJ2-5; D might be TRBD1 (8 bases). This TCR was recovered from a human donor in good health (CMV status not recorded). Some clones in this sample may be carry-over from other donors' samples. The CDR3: CASSPQTGGDQETQYF. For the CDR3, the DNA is TGTGCCAGCAGCCCGCAAACAGGGGGGGACCAAGAGACCCAGTACTTC.